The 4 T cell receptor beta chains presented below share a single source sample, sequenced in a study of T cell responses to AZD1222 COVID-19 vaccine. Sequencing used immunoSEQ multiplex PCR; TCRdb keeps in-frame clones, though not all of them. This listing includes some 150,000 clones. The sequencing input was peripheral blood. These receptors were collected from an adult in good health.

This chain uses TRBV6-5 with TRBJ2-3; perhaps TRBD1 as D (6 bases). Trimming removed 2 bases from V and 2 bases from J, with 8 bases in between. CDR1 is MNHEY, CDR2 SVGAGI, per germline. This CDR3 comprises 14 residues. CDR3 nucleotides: TGTGCCAGCAGTTACGAGGGGGTCACAGATACGCAGTATTTT. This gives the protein CASSYEGVTDTQYF.

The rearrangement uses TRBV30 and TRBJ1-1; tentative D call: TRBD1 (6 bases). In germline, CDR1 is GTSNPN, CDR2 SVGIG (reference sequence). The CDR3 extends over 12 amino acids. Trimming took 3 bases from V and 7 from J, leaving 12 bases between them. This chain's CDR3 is CAWSPGGHEAFF. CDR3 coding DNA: TGTGCCTGGAGCCCCGGGGGACATGAAGCTTTCTTT.

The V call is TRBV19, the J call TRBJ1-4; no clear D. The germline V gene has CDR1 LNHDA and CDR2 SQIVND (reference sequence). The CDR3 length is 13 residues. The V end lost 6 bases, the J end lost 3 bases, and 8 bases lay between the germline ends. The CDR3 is CASRPDPNEKLFF. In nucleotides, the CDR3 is TGTGCCAGTAGACCGGACCCTAATGAAAAACTGTTTTTT.

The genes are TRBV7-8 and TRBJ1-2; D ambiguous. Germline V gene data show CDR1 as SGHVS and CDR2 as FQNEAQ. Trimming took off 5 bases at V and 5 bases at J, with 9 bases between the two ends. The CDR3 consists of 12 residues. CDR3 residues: CASSLDGYGYTF. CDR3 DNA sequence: TGTGCCAGCAGCCTCGACGGATATGGCTACACCTTC.